In its sample, the clone carrying this T cell receptor beta chain was seen many times. Its antigen is unknown. The CDR3 sequence is 15 residues long. Trimming stripped 4 bases from V and 1 base from J, with 13 bases between. Germline loops: CDR1 MNHNY, CDR2 SVGAGI (reference sequence). These data originate in a study of early T cells in non-severe SARS-CoV-2 infection. Study overall: The study sequenced bulk RNA from unsorted whole blood, with chains unpaired.

Study-wide findings and caveats: Reliance on VDJdb matching favored anti-spike CD8 responses; private and CD4 specificities were missed.

Unique molecular identifiers were attached to individual cDNA molecules. TCRdb re-called the 5' RACE reads with MiXCR, one entry per CDR3 protein. The sample lists about 44,000 distinct CDR3 sequences; around 6.5% were seen once. The sequences come from whole blood, collected at baseline. The TCR sequence derives from an adult who was a healthcare worker with PCR-confirmed SARS-CoV-2 infection or an uninfected control (not recorded which). The chain carries TRBV6-6 and TRBJ2-5, with a possible D match to TRBD1 (5 bases). CDR3 bases: TGTGCCAGCAGTTCCCGAGACAGTCTCCAAGAGACCCAGTACTTC. Translation: CASSSRDSLQETQYF.